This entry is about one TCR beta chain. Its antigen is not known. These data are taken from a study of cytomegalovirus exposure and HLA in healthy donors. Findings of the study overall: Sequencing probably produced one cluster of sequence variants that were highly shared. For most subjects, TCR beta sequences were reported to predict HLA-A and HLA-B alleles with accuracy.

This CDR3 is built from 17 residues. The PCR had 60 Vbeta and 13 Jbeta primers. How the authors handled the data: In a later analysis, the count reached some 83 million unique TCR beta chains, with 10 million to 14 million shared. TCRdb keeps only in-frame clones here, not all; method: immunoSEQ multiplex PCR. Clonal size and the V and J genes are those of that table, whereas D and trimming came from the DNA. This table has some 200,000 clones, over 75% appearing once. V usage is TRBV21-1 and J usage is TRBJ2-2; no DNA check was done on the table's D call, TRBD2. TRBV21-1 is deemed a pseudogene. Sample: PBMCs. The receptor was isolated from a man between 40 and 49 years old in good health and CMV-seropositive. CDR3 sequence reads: CASSKGLQRANTGELFF. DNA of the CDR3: TGTGCCAGCAGCAAAGGACTCCAGAGAGCTAACACCGGGGAGCTGTTTTTT.